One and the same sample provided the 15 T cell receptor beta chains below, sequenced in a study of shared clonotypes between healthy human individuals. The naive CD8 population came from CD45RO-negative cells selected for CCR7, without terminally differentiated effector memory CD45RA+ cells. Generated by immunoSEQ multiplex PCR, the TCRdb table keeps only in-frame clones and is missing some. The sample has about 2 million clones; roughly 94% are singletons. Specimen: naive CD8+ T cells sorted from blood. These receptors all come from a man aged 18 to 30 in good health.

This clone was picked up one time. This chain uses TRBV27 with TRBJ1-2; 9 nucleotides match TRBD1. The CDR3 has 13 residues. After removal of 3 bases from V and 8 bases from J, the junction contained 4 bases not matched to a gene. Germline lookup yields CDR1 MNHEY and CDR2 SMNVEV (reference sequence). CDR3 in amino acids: CASSLIQGAGYTF. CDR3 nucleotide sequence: TGTGCCAGCAGTTTGATACAGGGGGCAGGCTACACCTTC.

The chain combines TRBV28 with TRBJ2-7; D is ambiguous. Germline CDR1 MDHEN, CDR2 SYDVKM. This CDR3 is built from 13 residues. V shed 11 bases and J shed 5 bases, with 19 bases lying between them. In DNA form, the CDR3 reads TGTGCCGCCAGCTCAGACCCAACGGACGAGCAGTACTTC. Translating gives CAASSDPTDEQYF.

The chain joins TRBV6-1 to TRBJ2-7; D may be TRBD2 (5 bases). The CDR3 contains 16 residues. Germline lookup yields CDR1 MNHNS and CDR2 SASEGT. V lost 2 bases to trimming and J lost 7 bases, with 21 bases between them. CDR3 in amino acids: CASSEPMFRDSGEQYF. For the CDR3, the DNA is TGTGCCAGCAGTGAACCGATGTTTCGAGACTCGGGAGAGCAGTACTTC.

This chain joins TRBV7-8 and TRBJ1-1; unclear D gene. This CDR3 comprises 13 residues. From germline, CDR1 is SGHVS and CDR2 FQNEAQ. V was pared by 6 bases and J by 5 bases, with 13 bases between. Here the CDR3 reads CASRKWGMTEAFF. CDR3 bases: TGTGCCAGCAGGAAATGGGGAATGACTGAAGCTTTCTTT.

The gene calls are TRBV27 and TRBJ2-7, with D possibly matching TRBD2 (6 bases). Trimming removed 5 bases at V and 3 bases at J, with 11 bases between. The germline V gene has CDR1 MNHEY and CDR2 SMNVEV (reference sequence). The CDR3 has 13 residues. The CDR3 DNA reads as TGTGCCAGCAGTGGCGGGACGGGCTACGAGCAGTACTTC. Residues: CASSGGTGYEQYF.

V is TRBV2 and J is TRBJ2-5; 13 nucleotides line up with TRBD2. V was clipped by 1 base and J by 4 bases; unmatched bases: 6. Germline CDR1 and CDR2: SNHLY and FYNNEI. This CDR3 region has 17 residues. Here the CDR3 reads CASSEGTSGSNLETQYF. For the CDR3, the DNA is TGTGCCAGCAGTGAAGGGACTAGCGGGAGCAATTTAGAGACCCAGTACTTC.

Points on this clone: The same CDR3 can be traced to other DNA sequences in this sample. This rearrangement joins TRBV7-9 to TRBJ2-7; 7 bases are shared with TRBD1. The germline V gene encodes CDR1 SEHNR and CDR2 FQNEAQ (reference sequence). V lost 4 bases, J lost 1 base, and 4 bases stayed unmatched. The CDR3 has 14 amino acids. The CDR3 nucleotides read TGTGCCAGCAGCTCACCGGGACAGTCCTACGAGCAGTACTTC. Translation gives CASSSPGQSYEQYF. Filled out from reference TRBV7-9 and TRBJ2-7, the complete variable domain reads DTGVSQNPRHKITKRGQNVTFRCDPISEHNRLYWYRQTLGQGPEFLTYFQNEAQLEKSRLLSDRFSAERPKGSFSTLEIQRTEQGDSAMYLCASSSPGQSYEQYFGPGTRLTVT.

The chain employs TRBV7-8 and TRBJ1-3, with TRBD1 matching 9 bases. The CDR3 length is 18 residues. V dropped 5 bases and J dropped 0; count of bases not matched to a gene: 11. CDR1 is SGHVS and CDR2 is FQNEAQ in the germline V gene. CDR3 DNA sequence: TGTGCCAGCAGCACTCCGGGACAGGGACAGAGCTCTGGAAACACCATATATTTT. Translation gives CASSTPGQGQSSGNTIYF.

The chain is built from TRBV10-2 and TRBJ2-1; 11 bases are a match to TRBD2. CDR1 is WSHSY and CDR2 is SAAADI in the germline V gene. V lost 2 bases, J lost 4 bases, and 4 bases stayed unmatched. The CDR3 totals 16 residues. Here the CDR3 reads CASSETSGGSYNEQFF. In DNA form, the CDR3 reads TGCGCCAGCAGTGAGACTAGCGGGGGAAGTTACAATGAGCAGTTCTTC.

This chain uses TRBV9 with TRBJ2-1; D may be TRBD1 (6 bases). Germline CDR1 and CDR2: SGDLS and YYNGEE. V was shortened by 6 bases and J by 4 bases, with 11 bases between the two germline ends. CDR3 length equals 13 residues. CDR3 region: CASTRTGYNEQFF. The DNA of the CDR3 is TGTGCCAGCACAAGAACAGGGTACAATGAGCAGTTCTTC. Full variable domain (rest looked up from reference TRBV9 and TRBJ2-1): DSGVTQTPKHLITATGQRVTLRCSPRSGDLSVYWYQQSLDQGLQFLIQYYNGEERAKGNILERFSAQQFPDLHSELNLSSLELGDSALYFCASTRTGYNEQFFGPGTRLTVL.

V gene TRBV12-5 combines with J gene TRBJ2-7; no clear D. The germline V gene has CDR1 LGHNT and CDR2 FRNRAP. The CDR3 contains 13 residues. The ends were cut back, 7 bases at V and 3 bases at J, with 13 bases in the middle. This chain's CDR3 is CASAPSARYEQYF. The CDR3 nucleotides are TGTGCTAGTGCCCCAAGTGCCCGCTACGAGCAGTACTTC. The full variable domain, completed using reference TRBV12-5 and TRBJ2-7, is DARVTQTPRHKVTEMGQEVTMRCQPILGHNTVFWYRQTMMQGLELLAYFRNRAPLDDSGMPKDRFSAEMPDATLATLKIQPSEPRDSAVYFCASAPSARYEQYFGPGTRLTVT.

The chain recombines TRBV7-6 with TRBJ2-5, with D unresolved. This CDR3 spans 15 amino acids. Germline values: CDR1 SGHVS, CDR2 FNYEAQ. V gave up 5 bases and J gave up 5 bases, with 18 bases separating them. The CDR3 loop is CASSQETPTTETQYF. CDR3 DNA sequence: TGTGCCAGCAGCCAAGAGACTCCCACGACGGAGACCCAGTACTTC.

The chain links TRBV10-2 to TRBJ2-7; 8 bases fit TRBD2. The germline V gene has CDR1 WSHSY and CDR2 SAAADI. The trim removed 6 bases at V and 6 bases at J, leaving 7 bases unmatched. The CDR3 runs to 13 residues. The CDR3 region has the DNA TGCGCCAGCAGCTTGGGACTAGGGGTCGAGCAGTACTTC. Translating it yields CASSLGLGVEQYF.

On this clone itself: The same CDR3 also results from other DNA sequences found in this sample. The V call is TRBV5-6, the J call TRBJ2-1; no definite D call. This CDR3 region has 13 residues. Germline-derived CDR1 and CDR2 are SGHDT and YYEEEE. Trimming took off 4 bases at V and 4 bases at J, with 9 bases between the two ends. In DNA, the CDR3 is TGTGCCAGCAGCCCGGACGATTACAATGAGCAGTTCTTC. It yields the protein CASSPDDYNEQFF.

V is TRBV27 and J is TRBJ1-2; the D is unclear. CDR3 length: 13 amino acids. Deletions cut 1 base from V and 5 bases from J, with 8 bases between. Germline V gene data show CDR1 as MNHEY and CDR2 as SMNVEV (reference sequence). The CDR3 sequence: CASSLYTGYGYTF. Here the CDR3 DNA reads TGTGCCAGCAGTTTATATACTGGTTATGGCTACACCTTC.